This is a list of T cell receptor beta chains from one sample in a study of shared clonotypes between healthy human individuals. The method was immunoSEQ multiplex PCR; TCRdb's version includes in-frame clones alone and lacks a portion of them. The table includes roughly 1,500,000 clones, roughly 98.5% detected once. Sequences were obtained from naive CD4+ T cells sorted from blood. The origin of the receptors is a man younger than 40 in good health. The CDR3 runs from the conserved cysteine through the conserved F or W. The D gene is left open where the match is weak. Size values are once, few and many counts, or a class for expanded clones, and some rows have none.

d_gene	abundance	len	v_gene	j_gene	CDR3nt	CDR3aa
-	-	16	TRBV28	TRBJ2-3	TGTGCCAGCAGTCCCCCCGGGTCCATCCCCACAGATACGCAGTATTTT	CASSPPGSIPTDTQYF
TRBD2	-	16	TRBV15	TRBJ2-7	TGTGCCACCAGCAGGCCAATGGTAGCGGGAGGCTACGAGCAGTACTTC	CATSRPMVAGGYEQYF
TRBD2	-	15	TRBV7-9	TRBJ2-7	TGTGCCAGCAGCTTAGAGGGCGGGAGTCCCTACGAGCAGTACTTC	CASSLEGGSPYEQYF
-	-	15	TRBV28	TRBJ2-6	TGTGCCAGCAGTCTCGTCTTCTCTGGGGCCAACGTCCTGACTTTC	CASSLVFSGANVLTF
TRBD1	-	13	TRBV28	TRBJ1-2	TGTGCCAGCAGTCAGGGGGCTGTAGGTGGCTACACCTTC	CASSQGAVGGYTF
TRBD1	-	14	TRBV2	TRBJ2-1	TGTGCCAGCAGACCCGCAGGGACAGACAATGAGCAGTTCTTC	CASRPAGTDNEQFF
-	-	12	TRBV6-6	TRBJ2-5	TGTGCCAGCAGTTCCCAGCAAGAGACCCAGTACTTC	CASSSQQETQYF
-	-	16	TRBV2	TRBJ1-5	TGTGCCAGCAGAGGAGACACAGGAGGGTTCAATCAGCCCCAGCATTTT	CASRGDTGGFNQPQHF
-	-	18	TRBV19	TRBJ2-1	TGTGCCAGTAGTATGGTCGTGGCGCGGTACAGCTCCTACAATGAGCAGTTCTTC	CASSMVVARYSSYNEQFF
-	-	13	TRBV4-1	TRBJ2-3	TGCGCCAGCAGCCGGTGGAGGACAGATACGCAGTATTTT	CASSRWRTDTQYF
TRBD2	once	15	TRBV30	TRBJ2-3	TGTGCCTGGCAGCAGCGGGAGGGCCGCACAGATACGCAGTATTTT	CAWQQREGRTDTQYF
TRBD1	once	15	TRBV29-1	TRBJ2-2	TGCAGCGTTGGGGGGACAGGGAGCGGAACCGGGGAGCTGTTTTTT	CSVGGTGSGTGELFF
TRBD1	-	15	TRBV5-1	TRBJ2-5	TGCGCCAGCAGCTTAATACAGAGGGGGCGAGAGACCCAGTACTTC	CASSLIQRGRETQYF
-	-	13	TRBV7-6	TRBJ2-5	TGTGCCAGCAGCCAGGTGGACCGGGAGACCCAGTACTTC	CASSQVDRETQYF
TRBD2	-	14	TRBV11-2	TRBJ2-5	TGTGCCAGCAGCTCCTTAGCGGGCTTGGAGACCCAGTACTTC	CASSSLAGLETQYF
-	-	13	TRBV6-1	TRBJ2-1	TGTGCCAGCCTATTGGACCTCTACAATGAGCAGTTCTTC	CASLLDLYNEQFF
TRBD2	-	19	TRBV5-4	TRBJ2-3	TGTGCCAGCAGCTTGGCTAGCGGGAGGGCCGTTAGTATAACAGATACGCAGTATTTT	CASSLASGRAVSITDTQYF
-	-	13	TRBV5-1	TRBJ2-1	TGCGCCAGCAGCTTGTCTGGCAGGGACTTTCGGTTCTTC	CASSLSGRDFRFF
-	-	12	TRBV2	TRBJ2-7	TGTGCCAGGGGGACAAGGACCTACGAGCAGTACTTC	CARGTRTYEQYF
-	-	13	TRBV19	TRBJ2-2	TGTGCCAGTAGTATTACCCCCACCGGGGAGCTGTTTTTT	CASSITPTGELFF
-	once	11	TRBV13	TRBJ2-3	TGTGCCAGCCCCCGGGACGGTACGCAGTATTTT	CASPRDGTQYF
TRBD1	-	15	TRBV9	TRBJ2-2	TGTGCCAGCAGCGTAGCGACAGGGGTGACCGGGGAGCTGTTTTTT	CASSVATGVTGELFF
TRBD1	once	16	TRBV7-6	TRBJ2-1	TGTGCCAGCACAACTCTCCGGGACAGGGGGCCCAATGAGCAGTTCTTC	CASTTLRDRGPNEQFF
TRBD1	once	16	TRBV5-5	TRBJ2-3	TGTGCCAGCAGCCTGCCGGGACAGGGAAGCACAGATACGCAGTATTTT	CASSLPGQGSTDTQYF